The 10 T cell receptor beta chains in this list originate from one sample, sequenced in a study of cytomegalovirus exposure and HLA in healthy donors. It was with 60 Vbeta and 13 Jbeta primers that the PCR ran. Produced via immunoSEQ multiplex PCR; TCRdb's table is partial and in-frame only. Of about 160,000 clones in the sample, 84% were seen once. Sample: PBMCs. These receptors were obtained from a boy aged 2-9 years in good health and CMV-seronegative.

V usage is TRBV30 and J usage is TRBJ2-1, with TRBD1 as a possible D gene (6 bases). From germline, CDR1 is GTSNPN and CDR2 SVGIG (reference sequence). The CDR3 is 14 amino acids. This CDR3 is CARQTGTFYNEQFF. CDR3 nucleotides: TGTGCGAGACAGACAGGAACTTTTTACAATGAGCAGTTCTTC.

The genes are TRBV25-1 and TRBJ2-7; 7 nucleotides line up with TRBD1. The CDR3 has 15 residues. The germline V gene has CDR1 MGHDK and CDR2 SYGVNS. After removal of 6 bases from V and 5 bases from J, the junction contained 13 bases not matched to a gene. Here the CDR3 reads CASSPRGTVSDEQYF. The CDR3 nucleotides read TGTGCCAGCAGCCCCAGGGGGACAGTCAGCGACGAGCAGTACTTC.

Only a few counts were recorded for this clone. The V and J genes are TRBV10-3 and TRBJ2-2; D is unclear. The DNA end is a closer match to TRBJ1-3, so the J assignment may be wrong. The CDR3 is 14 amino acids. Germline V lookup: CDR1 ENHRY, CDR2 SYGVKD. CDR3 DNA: TGTGCCATCAAGGCGGCCGAAGGAGGAAACACCATATATTTT. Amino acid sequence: CAIKAAEGGNTIYF.

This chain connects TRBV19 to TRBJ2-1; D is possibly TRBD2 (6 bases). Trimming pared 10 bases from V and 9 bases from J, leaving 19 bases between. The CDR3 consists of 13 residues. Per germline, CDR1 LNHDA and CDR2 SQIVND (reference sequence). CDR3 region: CATWGRDSGEQFF. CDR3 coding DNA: TGTGCCACCTGGGGCAGGGACTCTGGTGAGCAGTTCTTC.

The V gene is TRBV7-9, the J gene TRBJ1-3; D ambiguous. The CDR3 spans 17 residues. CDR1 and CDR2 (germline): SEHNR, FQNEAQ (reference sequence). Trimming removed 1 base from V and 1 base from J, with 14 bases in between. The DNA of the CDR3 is TGTGCCAGCAGCTTAGGCGGGTGGGCATCGTCTGGAAACACCATATATTTT. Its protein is CASSLGGWASSGNTIYF.

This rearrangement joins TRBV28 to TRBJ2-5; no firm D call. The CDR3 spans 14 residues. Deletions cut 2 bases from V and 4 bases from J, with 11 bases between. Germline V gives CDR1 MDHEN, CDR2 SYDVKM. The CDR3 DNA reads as TGTGCCAGCAGTTTAACCCTGGTCGGAGAGACCCAGTACTTC. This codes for CASSLTLVGETQYF.

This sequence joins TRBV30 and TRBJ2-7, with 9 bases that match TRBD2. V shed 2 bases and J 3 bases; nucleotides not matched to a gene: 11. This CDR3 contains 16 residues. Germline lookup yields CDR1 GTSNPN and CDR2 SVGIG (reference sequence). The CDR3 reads CAWSIPRTSANYEQYF. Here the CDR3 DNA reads TGTGCCTGGAGTATCCCGAGGACTAGCGCAAACTACGAGCAGTACTTC. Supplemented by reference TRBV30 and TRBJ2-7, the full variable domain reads SQTIHQWPATLVQPVGSPLSLECTVEGTSNPNLYWYRQAAGRGLQLLFYSVGIGQISSEVPQNLSASRPQDRQFILSSKKLLLSDSGFYLCAWSIPRTSANYEQYFGPGTRLTVT.

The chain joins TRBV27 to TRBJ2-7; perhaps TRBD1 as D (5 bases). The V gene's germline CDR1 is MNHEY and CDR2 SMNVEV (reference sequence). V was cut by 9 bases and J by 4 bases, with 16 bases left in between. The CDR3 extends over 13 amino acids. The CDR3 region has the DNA TGTGCCAGTACAGGTCGGGCCCCGTACGAGCAGTACTTC. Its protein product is CASTGRAPYEQYF.

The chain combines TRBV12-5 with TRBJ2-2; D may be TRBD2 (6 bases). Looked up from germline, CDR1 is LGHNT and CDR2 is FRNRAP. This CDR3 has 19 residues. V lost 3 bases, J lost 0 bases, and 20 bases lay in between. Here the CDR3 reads CASGFEMERVLPNTGELFF. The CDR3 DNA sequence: TGTGCTAGTGGTTTTGAGATGGAGCGGGTACTACCGAACACCGGGGAGCTGTTTTTT.

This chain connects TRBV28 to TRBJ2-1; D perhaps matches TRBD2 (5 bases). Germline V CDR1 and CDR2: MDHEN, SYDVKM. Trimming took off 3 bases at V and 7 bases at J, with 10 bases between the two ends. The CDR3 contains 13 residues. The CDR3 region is CASSLGDRNEQFF. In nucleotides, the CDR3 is TGTGCCAGCAGTTTGGGAGATCGGAATGAGCAGTTCTTC.